This passage covers 20 T cell receptor beta chains from one sample sequenced in a study of regulatory T cells in long-lasting Graves disease. Time point meaning: persistent/refractory GD, antithyroid drugs over 5 years with positive TRAb. From RNA extracted from PBMCs, the TCR library was made. Libraries of TCR beta came from iRepertoire HTBI primers plus Arm-PCR of CDR3 regions. TCRdb re-called the multiplex PCR reads with MiXCR, one entry per CDR3 protein. The table records over 650,000 distinct CDR3 sequences, around 30% of them present only once. The specimen comprised peripheral blood mononuclear cells (PBMCs), sampled when the disease was refractory, from a patient treated with antithyroid drugs. The receptors shown here come from a female donor with Graves disease.

The rearrangement joins TRBV15 to TRBJ1-1; no clear D. Germline V gene lookup returns CDR1 LNHNV and CDR2 YYDKDF (reference sequence). V was cut by 5 bases and J by 4 bases, with 11 bases left in between. This CDR3 contains 13 residues. CDR3 in DNA: TGTGCCACCAGCGGTGCTGTCGGCACTGAAGCTTTCTTT. This encodes CATSGAVGTEAFF.

Points on this clonotype: Just one base apart from a much larger clone, this may be a read error. The chain carries TRBV7-3 and TRBJ2-7; 10 nucleotides match TRBD1. Germline assignment: CDR1 SGHTA and CDR2 FQGTGA. With V trimmed by 6 bases and J by 6 bases, 8 bases remained unmatched. This CDR3 has 14 amino acids. For the CDR3, the DNA is TGTGCCAGCAGTTGGCCCTGGGACAGGGGCGAGCAGTACTTC. This gives the protein CASSWPWDRGEQYF.

This clonotype turned up a few times. V and J are TRBV20-1 and TRBJ2-7, with a tentative D call TRBD1 (6 bases). V lost 6 bases and J lost 4, with 19 bases in between. Germline V gene lookup returns CDR1 DFQATT and CDR2 SNEGSKA (reference sequence). The CDR3 has 14 amino acids. CDR3 coding DNA: TGCAGTGCCGTTTCACAGGGCAGGGGATACGAGCAGTACTTC. This encodes CSAVSQGRGYEQYF.

This clonotype has more than one count but fewer than ten. The chain recombines TRBV19 with TRBJ2-5; 12 bases are shared with TRBD2. Germline CDR1 is LNHDA and CDR2 is SQIVND (reference sequence). Trimming at V came to 1 base and at J to 6 bases, leaving 3 bases not matched to a gene. The CDR3 runs to 15 residues. The CDR3 DNA reads as TGTGCCAGTAGTATAGGGACTAGCGGGATGAAGACCCAGTACTTC. Residues: CASSIGTSGMKTQYF.

In DNA, the CDR3 is TGCAGCGAGTCAAGCGGGATTTCCTACAATGAGCAGTTCTTC. This gives the protein CSESSGISYNEQFF. The chain is built from TRBV29-1 and TRBJ2-1, with 7 nucleotides matching TRBD2. This CDR3 contains 14 residues. Germline assignment: CDR1 SQVTM and CDR2 ANQGSEA. Trimming cost V 7 bases and J 1 base; bases outside gene matches: 7.

The rearrangement joins TRBV6-1 to TRBJ1-2; no clear D. The CDR3 consists of 13 residues. Germline CDR1 is MNHNS and CDR2 is SASEGT. V dropped 5 bases and J dropped 8 bases, with 15 bases sitting between them. This CDR3 is CASSHGPGLGYTF. CDR3 coding DNA: TGTGCCAGCAGTCACGGGCCCGGGCTCGGCTACACCTTC.

This clonotype was recorded at least ten times. The gene calls are TRBV6-1 and TRBJ1-1; the D gene is possibly TRBD1 (5 bases). Germline V gives CDR1 MNHNS, CDR2 SASEGT. This CDR3 region has 13 residues. Between the trimmed V and J ends, which lost 7 bases and 4 bases, there was a span of 13 bases. The CDR3 sequence: CASNRGLFTEAFF. Here the CDR3 DNA reads TGTGCCAGCAACCGGGGGTTGTTCACTGAAGCTTTCTTT.

The V call is TRBV28, the J call TRBJ1-2, with TRBD1 matching over 9 bases. Germline CDR1 MDHEN, CDR2 SYDVKM. With V trimmed by 2 bases and J by 6 bases, 7 bases remained unmatched. The length of the CDR3 is 15 residues. The CDR3 sequence: CASSLADRGFNGYTF. The CDR3 region has the DNA TGTGCCAGCAGTTTAGCTGACAGGGGGTTCAATGGCTACACCTTC.

This clonotype showed up just a few times. The chain employs TRBV12-3 or TRBV12-4 and TRBJ2-5; D not resolved. V lost 5 bases and J 4 bases, leaving 8 bases between the germline ends. There are 12 residues in the CDR3. CDR3 protein: CASSTPPETQYF. The CDR3 region has the DNA TGTGCCAGCAGTACCCCTCCAGAGACCCAGTACTTC.

This clonotype was counted many times. The genes are TRBV20-1 and TRBJ1-5; 7 nucleotides align to TRBD1. Germline V gene lookup returns CDR1 DFQATT and CDR2 SNEGSKA (reference sequence). V lost 5 bases and J lost 1; bases outside the gene matches: 8. This CDR3 is 15 amino acids long. CDR3 in amino acids: CSASHRGSSNQPQHF. Written as DNA, the CDR3 is TGCAGTGCTTCCCACAGGGGATCCAGCAATCAGCCCCAGCATTTT.

This clonotype was picked up a small number of times. V usage is TRBV5-1 and J usage is TRBJ2-5; TRBD2 matches at 7 bases. V dropped 4 bases and J dropped 0; count of bases not matched to a gene: 6. Germline V gives CDR1 SGHRS, CDR2 YFSETQ. CDR3 length: 15 residues. This CDR3 reads CASSPSGTNQETQYF. DNA for the CDR3: TGCGCCAGCAGCCCCTCCGGGACTAACCAAGAGACCCAGTACTTC.

J is TRBJ2-3 and V is TRBV29-1, with D hard to call. V shed 7 bases and J shed 5 bases, with 10 bases lying between them. Germline V gene sequence: CDR1 SQVTM, CDR2 ANQGSEA. This CDR3 is 11 amino acids long. Here the CDR3 reads CSARLGDTQYF. The CDR3 nucleotides read TGCAGCGCACGACTCGGAGATACGCAGTATTTT.

This clonotype was seen a few times. V is TRBV10-3 and J is TRBJ1-2; no clear D gene. The germline V gene has CDR1 ENHRY and CDR2 SYGVKD. CDR3 length: 13 residues. The V gene lost 5 bases and the J gene lost 5 bases, with 12 bases spanning the gap. The CDR3 region is CAISTTESYGYTF. CDR3 bases: TGTGCCATCAGTACCACAGAAAGTTATGGCTACACCTTC.

This clonotype showed up many times. This chain links TRBV2 with TRBJ2-7; D possibly uses TRBD1 or TRBD2 (5 bases each). The CDR3 extends over 17 amino acids. Germline values: CDR1 SNHLY, CDR2 FYNNEI. Trimming cost V 6 bases and J 0 bases, with 21 bases left between them. DNA for the CDR3: TGTGCCAGCAGCGACACCCTGGGACGGTCAAGCTCCTACGAGCAGTACTTC. This translates into CASSDTLGRSSSYEQYF.

Many counts were recorded for this clonotype. The chain is built from TRBV28 and TRBJ1-1, with D hard to call. Per germline, CDR1 MDHEN and CDR2 SYDVKM. Deletions cut 4 bases from V and 1 base from J, with 7 bases between. CDR3 size: 13 residues. The CDR3 region has the DNA TGTGCCAGCAGTTCACACCAGAACACTGAAGCTTTCTTT. The encoded protein is CASSSHQNTEAFF.

This chain connects TRBV20-1 to TRBJ1-1, with a possible D match to TRBD1 (5 bases). Trimming took 6 bases from V and 6 from J, leaving 17 bases between them. This CDR3 has 13 residues. Germline V CDR1 and CDR2: DFQATT, SNEGSKA (reference sequence). CDR3 sequence: CSARGGTKPEAFF. CDR3 sequence (DNA): TGCAGTGCCCGGGGCGGGACTAAGCCTGAAGCTTTCTTT.

The chain carries TRBV29-1 and TRBJ1-1, with 7 bases fitting TRBD1. The CDR3 spans 15 residues. The germline V gene has CDR1 SQVTM and CDR2 ANQGSEA. V shed 0 bases, J shed 0 bases, and the junction held 4 bases outside the gene matches. The CDR3 spells CSVEDLDRLNTEAFF. The CDR3 coding sequence is TGCAGCGTTGAAGATCTGGACAGGTTGAACACTGAAGCTTTCTTT.

V gene TRBV29-1 combines with J gene TRBJ1-1; no clear D gene. The CDR3 has 10 amino acids. The V end lost 6 bases, the J end lost 5 bases, and 7 bases lay between the germline ends. Looked up from germline, CDR1 is SQVTM and CDR2 is ANQGSEA. This CDR3 is CSVHSTEAFF. In DNA, the CDR3 is TGCAGCGTCCATAGTACTGAAGCTTTCTTT.

This clonotype was picked up one time. With a much larger clone just one base away, this may be a read error. The chain has TRBV28 and TRBJ1-5; 9 bases align to TRBD1. The length of the CDR3 is 13 residues. In germline, CDR1 is MDHEN, CDR2 SYDVKM. The CDR3 sequence: CASNTGGNQPRHF. CDR3 nucleotide sequence: TGTGCCAGCAATACAGGGGGCAATCAGCCCCGGCATTTT. The whole variable domain, remainder taken from reference TRBV28 and TRBJ1-5, is DVKVTQSSRYLVKRTGEKVFLECVQDMDHENMFWYRQDPGLGLRLIYFSYDVKMKEKGDIPEGYSVSREKKERFSLILESASTNQTSMYLCASNTGGNQPRHFGDGTRLSIL.

In its sample, this clonotype was seen a few times. The J gene is TRBJ1-4, the V gene TRBV30; 7 bases match TRBD1. Trimming took 1 base from V and 5 from J; bases not matched to a gene: 7. CDR1 and CDR2 from the germline V gene are GTSNPN and SVGIG (reference sequence). The CDR3 has 15 amino acids. CDR3 sequence (DNA): TGTGCCTGGAGTGGGGGGGGACAGCTGAATGAAAAACTGTTTTTT. Protein sequence: CAWSGGGQLNEKLFF.